This passage covers 7 T cell receptor beta chains from one sample sequenced in a study of vaccination effects on CD4 cells after COVID-19. The assay was immunoSEQ multiplex PCR, and TCRdb's table has in-frame clones only and misses some. The sample holds around 81,000 clones; under 85% are singletons and the top ten take 0.85% to 1.3%. These receptors have no identified antigens. Viral peptide pool expansion of antigen-specific CD4+ T cells preceded sequencing in the ViraFEST assay. The authors isolated CD4+ T cells after ten to eleven days of culture. Participants each got two BNT162b2 or mRNA-1273 vaccine doses. The sample here was CD4+ T cells from PBMCs cultured with HCoV-OC43 spike peptides, taken after COVID-19 vaccination. Documented subset: HCoV-OC43 spike overlapping peptide pool stimulation. The receptors were sampled from a human donor who received a COVID-19 vaccine.

The chain joins TRBV6-4 to TRBJ2-1; 13 bases are a match to TRBD2. The CDR3 consists of 15 residues. Germline-derived CDR1 and CDR2 are MRHNA and SNTAGT. The J segment lost 10 bases and the V segment lost 2 bases, leaving 5 bases of the junction unmatched. The CDR3 sequence is CASSDIGLAGVEQFF. DNA for the CDR3: TGTGCCAGCAGTGACATCGGACTAGCGGGGGTGGAGCAGTTCTTC.

The chain combines TRBV25-1 with TRBJ1-2; maybe TRBD1 (5 bases). CDR3 size: 15 residues. Germline V CDR1 and CDR2: MGHDK, SYGVNS. Trimming left V 4 bases short and J 3 bases short, with 15 bases between. The CDR3 region has the DNA TGTGCCAGCAGTGGCCTAGCTGGGGGACACTATGGCTACACCTTC. Its translation is CASSGLAGGHYGYTF.

The chain recombines TRBV12-2 with TRBJ2-7; the listed D gene, TRBD1, was not tested against the DNA. TRBV12-2 represents a pseudogene. CDR3 length equals 17 residues. CDR3 amino acids: CASVRGQSKSKGCEQYV. CDR3 nucleotide sequence: TGTGCAAGTGTGAGGGGACAGTCGAAGAGCAAAGGATGCGAGCAGTACGTC.

The chain combines TRBV5-1 with TRBJ1-2; D not resolved. The CDR3 covers 15 residues. Germline-derived CDR1 and CDR2 are SGHRS and YFSETQ. V was cut by 0 bases and J by 2 bases, with 11 bases left in between. CDR3 amino acids: CASSLGASVNYGYTF. In DNA form, the CDR3 reads TGCGCCAGCAGCTTGGGTGCCAGTGTAAACTATGGCTACACCTTC.

The chain has TRBV29-1 and TRBJ2-1; TRBD2 aligns across 7 bases. Germline CDR1 is SQVTM and CDR2 is ANQGSEA. This CDR3 comprises 14 residues. V lost 3 bases and J lost 0; bases outside the gene matches: 2. The CDR3 reads CSVEGGSSYNEQFF. The CDR3 nucleotides read TGCAGCGTTGAGGGGGGGAGCTCCTACAATGAGCAGTTCTTC.

The V call is TRBV7-2, the J call TRBJ1-2; D possibly corresponds to TRBD1 (5 bases). The CDR3 spans 14 residues. V was trimmed by 1 base and J by 4 bases, leaving 10 bases between them. CDR1 and CDR2 (germline): SGHTA, FQGNSA. In nucleotides, the CDR3 is TGTGCCAGCAGCTTAGTGGGGGTCGGCTATGGCTACACCTTC. This gives the protein CASSLVGVGYGYTF.

This sequence joins TRBV6-6 and TRBJ2-3, with 8 bases lining up with TRBD2. The junction had 9 bases not matched to a gene; V was cut back by 4 bases and J by 3 bases. CDR1 is MNHNY and CDR2 is SVGAGI in the germline V gene (reference sequence). The CDR3 has 16 amino acids. The CDR3 sequence: CASSLSRGGRTDTQYF. CDR3 nucleotides: TGTGCCAGCAGTTTATCCCGGGGGGGCAGAACAGATACGCAGTATTTT.